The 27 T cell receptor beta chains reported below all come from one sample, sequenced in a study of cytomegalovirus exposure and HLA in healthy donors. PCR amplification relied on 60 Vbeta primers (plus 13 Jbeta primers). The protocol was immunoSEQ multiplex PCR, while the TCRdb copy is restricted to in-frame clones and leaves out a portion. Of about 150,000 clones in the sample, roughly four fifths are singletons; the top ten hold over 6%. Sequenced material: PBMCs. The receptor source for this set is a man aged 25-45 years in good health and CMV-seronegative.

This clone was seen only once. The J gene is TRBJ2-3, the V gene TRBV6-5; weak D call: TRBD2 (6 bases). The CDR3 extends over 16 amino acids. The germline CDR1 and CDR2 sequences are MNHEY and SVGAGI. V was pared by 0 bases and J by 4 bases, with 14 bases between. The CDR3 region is CASSYSMRREADTQYF. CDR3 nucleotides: TGTGCCAGCAGTTACTCTATGAGGAGGGAGGCAGATACGCAGTATTTT.

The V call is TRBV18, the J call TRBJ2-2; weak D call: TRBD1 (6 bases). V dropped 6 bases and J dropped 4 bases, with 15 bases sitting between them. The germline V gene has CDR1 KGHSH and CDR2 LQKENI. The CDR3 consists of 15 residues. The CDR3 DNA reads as TGTGCCAGCTCGCCCCGACAGGCCCTCACCGGGGAGCTGTTTTTT. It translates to CASSPRQALTGELFF.

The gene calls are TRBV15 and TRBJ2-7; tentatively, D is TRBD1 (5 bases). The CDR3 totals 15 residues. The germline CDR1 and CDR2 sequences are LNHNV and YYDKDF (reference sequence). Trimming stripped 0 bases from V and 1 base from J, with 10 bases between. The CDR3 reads CATSRDVAGSYEQYF. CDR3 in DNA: TGTGCCACCAGCAGAGATGTGGCAGGGTCCTACGAGCAGTACTTC.

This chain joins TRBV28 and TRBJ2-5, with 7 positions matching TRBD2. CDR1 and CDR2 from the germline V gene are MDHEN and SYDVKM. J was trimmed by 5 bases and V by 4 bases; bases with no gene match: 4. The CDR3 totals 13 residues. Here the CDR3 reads CASSWGTTETQYF. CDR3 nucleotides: TGTGCCAGCAGTTGGGGGACTACGGAGACCCAGTACTTC.

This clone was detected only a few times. As DNA, the CDR3 is TGCGCCAGCAGCTTAAGAGCGGGGGGAGATTACAATGAGCAGTTCTTC. It encodes CASSLRAGGDYNEQFF. The V gene is TRBV5-1, the J gene TRBJ2-1; 9 nucleotides match TRBD2. The CDR3 covers 16 residues. Per the germline V gene, CDR1 is SGHRS and CDR2 is YFSETQ. V trimming: 2 bases; J trimming: 4 bases; junction bases outside the gene matches: 7.

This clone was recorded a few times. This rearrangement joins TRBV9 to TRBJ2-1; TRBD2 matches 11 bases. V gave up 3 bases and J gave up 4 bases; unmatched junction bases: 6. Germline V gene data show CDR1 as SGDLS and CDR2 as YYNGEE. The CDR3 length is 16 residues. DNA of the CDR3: TGTGCCAGCAGCGGGTCTAGCGGGGGGTCATACAATGAGCAGTTCTTC. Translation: CASSGSSGGSYNEQFF.

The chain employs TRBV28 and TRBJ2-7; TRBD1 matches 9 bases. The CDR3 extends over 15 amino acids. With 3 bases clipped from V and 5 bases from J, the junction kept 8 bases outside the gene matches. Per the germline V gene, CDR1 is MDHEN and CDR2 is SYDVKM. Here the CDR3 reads CASSLPGTGIDEQYF. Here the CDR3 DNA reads TGTGCCAGCAGTTTGCCCGGGACAGGGATCGACGAGCAGTACTTC.

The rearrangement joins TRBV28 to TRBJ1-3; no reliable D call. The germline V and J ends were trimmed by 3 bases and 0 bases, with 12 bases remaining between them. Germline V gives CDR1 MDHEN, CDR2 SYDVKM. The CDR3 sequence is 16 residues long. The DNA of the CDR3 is TGTGCCAGCAGTTTCTCCTCCGGCGGCTCTGGAAACACCATATATTTT. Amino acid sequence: CASSFSSGGSGNTIYF.

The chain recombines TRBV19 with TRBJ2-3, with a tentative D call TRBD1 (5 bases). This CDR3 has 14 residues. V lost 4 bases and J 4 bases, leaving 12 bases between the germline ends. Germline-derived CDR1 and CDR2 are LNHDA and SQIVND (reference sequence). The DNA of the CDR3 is TGTGCCAGTAGTAAGCCAGGGTGGCCAGATACGCAGTATTTT. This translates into CASSKPGWPDTQYF.

For the CDR3, the DNA is TGTGCCAGCAGTTTTGGGGCCTCTAGGGGGTCCTACGAGCAGTACTTC. It translates to CASSFGASRGSYEQYF. The gene calls are TRBV7-9 and TRBJ2-7; a weak D match, TRBD1 (6 bases). Germline lookup yields CDR1 SEHNR and CDR2 FQNEAQ (reference sequence). This CDR3 region has 16 residues. The V end was cut by 6 bases, the J end by 1 base, with 19 bases between.

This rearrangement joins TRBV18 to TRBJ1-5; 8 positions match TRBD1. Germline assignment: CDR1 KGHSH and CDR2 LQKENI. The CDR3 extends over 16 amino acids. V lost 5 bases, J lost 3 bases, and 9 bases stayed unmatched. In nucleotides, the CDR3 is TGTGCCAGCTCATCTGAACCAGGGGGCATCAATCAGCCCCAGCATTTT. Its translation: CASSSEPGGINQPQHF.

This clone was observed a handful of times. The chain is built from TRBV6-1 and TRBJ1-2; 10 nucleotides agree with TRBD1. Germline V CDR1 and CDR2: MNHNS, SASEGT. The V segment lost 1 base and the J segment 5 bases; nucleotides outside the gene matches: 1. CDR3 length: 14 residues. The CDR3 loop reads CASSEGGQGYGYTF. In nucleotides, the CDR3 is TGTGCCAGCAGTGAAGGGGGACAGGGGTATGGCTACACCTTC.

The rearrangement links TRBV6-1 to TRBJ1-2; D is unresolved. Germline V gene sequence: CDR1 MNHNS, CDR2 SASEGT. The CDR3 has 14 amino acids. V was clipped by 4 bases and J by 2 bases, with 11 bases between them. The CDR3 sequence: CASSASARNYGYTF. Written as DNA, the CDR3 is TGTGCCAGCAGTGCGAGTGCCAGGAACTATGGCTACACCTTC.

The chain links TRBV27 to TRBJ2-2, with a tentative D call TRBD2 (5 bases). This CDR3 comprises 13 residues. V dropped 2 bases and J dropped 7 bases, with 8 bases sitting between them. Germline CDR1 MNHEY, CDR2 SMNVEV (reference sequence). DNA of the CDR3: TGTGCCAGCAGTTTAGGAGGTCTCGGGGAGCTGTTTTTT. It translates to CASSLGGLGELFF.

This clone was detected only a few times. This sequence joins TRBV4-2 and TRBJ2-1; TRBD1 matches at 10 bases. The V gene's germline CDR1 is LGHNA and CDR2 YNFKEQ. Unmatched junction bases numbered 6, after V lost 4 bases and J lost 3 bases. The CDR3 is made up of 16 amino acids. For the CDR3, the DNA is TGTGCCAGCAGCCGAGACGGACAGGGGGACTACAATGAGCAGTTCTTC. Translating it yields CASSRDGQGDYNEQFF.

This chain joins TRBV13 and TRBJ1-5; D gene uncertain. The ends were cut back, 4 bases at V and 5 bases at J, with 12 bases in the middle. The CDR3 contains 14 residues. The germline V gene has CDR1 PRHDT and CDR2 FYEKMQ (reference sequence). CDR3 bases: TGTGCCAGCAGCTCGGCGGGAGGCTATCAGCCCCAGCATTTT. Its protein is CASSSAGGYQPQHF. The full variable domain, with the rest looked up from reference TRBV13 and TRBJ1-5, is AAGVIQSPRHLIKEKRETATLKCYPIPRHDTVYWYQQGPGQDPQFLISFYEKMQSDKGSIPDRFSAQQFSDYHSELNMSSLELGDSALYFCASSSAGGYQPQHFGDGTRLSIL.

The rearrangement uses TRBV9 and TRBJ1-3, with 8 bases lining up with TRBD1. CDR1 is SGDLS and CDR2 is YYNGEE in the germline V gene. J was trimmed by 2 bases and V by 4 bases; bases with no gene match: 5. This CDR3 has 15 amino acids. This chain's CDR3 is CASSQTGEAGNTIYF. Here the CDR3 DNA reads TGTGCCAGCAGCCAGACAGGGGAAGCTGGAAACACCATATATTTT.

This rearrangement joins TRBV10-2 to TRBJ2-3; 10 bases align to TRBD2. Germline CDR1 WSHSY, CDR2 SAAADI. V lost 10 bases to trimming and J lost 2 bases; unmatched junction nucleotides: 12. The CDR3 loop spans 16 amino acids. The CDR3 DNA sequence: TGCGCCACCTCGTTCGTACTAGCGGGAAACACAGATACGCAGTATTTT. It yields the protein CATSFVLAGNTDTQYF.

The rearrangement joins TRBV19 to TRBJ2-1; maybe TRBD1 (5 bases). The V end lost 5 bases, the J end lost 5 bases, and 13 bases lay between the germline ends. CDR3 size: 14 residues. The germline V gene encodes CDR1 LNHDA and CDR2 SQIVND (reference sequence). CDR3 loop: CASSLPGLHNEQFF. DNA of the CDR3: TGTGCCAGTAGTTTGCCAGGGTTGCACAATGAGCAGTTCTTC.

CDR3 protein: CASSLALSTDTQYF. The CDR3 region has the DNA TGCGCCAGCAGCTTGGCTCTCAGCACAGATACGCAGTATTTT. The chain employs TRBV5-1 and TRBJ2-3; no firm D call. CDR1 and CDR2 from the germline V gene are SGHRS and YFSETQ. V lost 0 bases and J 0 bases, leaving 5 bases between the germline ends. The length of the CDR3 is 14 residues.

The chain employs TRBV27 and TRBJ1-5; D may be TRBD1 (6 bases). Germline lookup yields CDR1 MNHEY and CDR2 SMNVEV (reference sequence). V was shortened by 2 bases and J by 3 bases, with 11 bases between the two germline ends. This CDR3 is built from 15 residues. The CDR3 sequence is CASSLNRAVNQPQHF. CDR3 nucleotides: TGTGCCAGCAGTTTAAACAGGGCGGTCAATCAGCCCCAGCATTTT.

CDR3 protein: CASSRYGTSPGANVLTF. CDR3 DNA: TGTGCCAGCAGCCGGTACGGGACTAGCCCTGGGGCCAACGTCCTGACTTTC. The rearrangement links TRBV7-3 to TRBJ2-6; 9 positions agree with TRBD2. V was clipped by 5 bases and J by 2 bases; unmatched bases: 7. CDR1 SGHTA and CDR2 FQGTGA come from the germline V gene. The CDR3 has 17 amino acids. Using reference TRBV7-3 and TRBJ2-6 for the parts outside the CDR3, the full variable domain is GAGVSQTPSNKVTEKGKYVELRCDPISGHTALYWYRQSLGQGPEFLIYFQGTGAADDSGLPNDRFFAVRPEGSVSTLKIQRTERGDSAVYLCASSRYGTSPGANVLTFGAGSRLTVL.

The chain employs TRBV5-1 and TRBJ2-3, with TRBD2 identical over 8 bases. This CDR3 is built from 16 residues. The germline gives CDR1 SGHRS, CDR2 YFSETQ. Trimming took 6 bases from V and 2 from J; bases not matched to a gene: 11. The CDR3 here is CASTRGGSLVTDTQYF. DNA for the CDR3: TGCGCCAGCACCCGGGGGGGGTCCTTGGTCACAGATACGCAGTATTTT.

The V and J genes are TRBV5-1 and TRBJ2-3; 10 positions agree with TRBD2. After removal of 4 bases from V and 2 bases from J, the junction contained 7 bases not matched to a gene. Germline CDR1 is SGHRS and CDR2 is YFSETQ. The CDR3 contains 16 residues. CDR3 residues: CASSVTTSGITDTQYF. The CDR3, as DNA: TGCGCCAGCAGCGTTACCACTAGCGGGATCACAGATACGCAGTATTTT.

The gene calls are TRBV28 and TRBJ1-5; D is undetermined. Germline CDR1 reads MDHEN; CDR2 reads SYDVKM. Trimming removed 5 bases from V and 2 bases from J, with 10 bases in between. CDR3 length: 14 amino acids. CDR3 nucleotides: TGTGCCAGCAGTGCTCCGAGGGGCAATCAGCCCCAGCATTTT. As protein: CASSAPRGNQPQHF.

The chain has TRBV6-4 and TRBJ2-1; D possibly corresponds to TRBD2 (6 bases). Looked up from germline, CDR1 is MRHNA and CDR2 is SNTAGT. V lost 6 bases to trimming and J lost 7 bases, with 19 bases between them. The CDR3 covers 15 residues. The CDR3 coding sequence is TGTGCCAGCAGCCTCCGTGGGGGGAGCGGGAATGAGCAGTTCTTC. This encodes CASSLRGGSGNEQFF.

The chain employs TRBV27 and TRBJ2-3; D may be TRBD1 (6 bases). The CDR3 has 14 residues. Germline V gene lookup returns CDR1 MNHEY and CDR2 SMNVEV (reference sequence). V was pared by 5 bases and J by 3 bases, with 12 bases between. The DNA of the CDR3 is TGTGCCAGCAGTGAATGGGACAAGACAGATACGCAGTATTTT. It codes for CASSEWDKTDTQYF.